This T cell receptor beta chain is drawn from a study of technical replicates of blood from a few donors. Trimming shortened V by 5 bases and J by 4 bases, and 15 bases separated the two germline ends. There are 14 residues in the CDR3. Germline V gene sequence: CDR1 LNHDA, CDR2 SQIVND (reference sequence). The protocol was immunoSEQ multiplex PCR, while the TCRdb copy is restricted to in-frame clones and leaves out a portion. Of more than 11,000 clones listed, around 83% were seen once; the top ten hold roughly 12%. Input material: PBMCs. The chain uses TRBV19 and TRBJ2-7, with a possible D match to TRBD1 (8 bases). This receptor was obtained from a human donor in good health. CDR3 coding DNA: TGTGCCAGTAGTTCGACAGGGGAGGGGTACGAGCAGTACTTC. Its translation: CASSSTGEGYEQYF.